Each of the 25 T cell receptor beta chains below was sequenced from the same sample in a study of blood T cell repertoires in COVID-19. Assay: immunoSEQ multiplex PCR; the TCRdb copy retains only in-frame clones and omits some. Of 100,000 to 150,000 clones detected, around 85% appear once; the ten largest clones hold 3.9%. Sequenced material: peripheral blood. The source is a man aged 60 to 69 with acute or convalescent COVID-19.

J is TRBJ1-2 and V is TRBV7-2, with D perhaps matching TRBD1 (5 bases). CDR3 length equals 15 residues. CDR1 and CDR2 from the germline V gene are SGHTA and FQGNSA. Trimming removed 4 bases at V and 3 bases at J, with 15 bases between. CDR3 amino acids: CASSYPGGRDYGYTF. DNA of the CDR3: TGTGCCAGCAGCTACCCGGGGGGGAGGGACTATGGCTACACCTTC.

The genes are TRBV30 and TRBJ2-3; D is perhaps TRBD1 (6 bases). Germline CDR1 is GTSNPN and CDR2 is SVGIG (reference sequence). Trimming cost V 5 bases and J 2 bases, with 11 bases left between them. This CDR3 spans 13 amino acids. CDR3 coding DNA: TGTGCCTGGGCAACAGGGACCACAGATACGCAGTATTTT. It codes for CAWATGTTDTQYF.

This chain uses TRBV15 with TRBJ2-3; a possible D gene is TRBD2 (5 bases). With 0 bases removed from V and 6 bases from J, the gap between germline ends came to 7 bases. In germline, CDR1 is LNHNV, CDR2 YYDKDF (reference sequence). The CDR3 contains 13 residues. The CDR3 spells CATSRDIADTQYF. CDR3 bases: TGTGCCACCAGCAGAGATATAGCGGATACGCAGTATTTT.

This rearrangement joins TRBV24-1 to TRBJ2-5; 7 bases align to TRBD2. Germline CDR1 KGHDR, CDR2 SFDVKD. The CDR3 runs 10 residues. This chain's CDR3 is CAKGGETQYF. CDR3 nucleotides: TGTGCGAAGGGAGGGGAGACCCAGTACTTC.

The chain recombines TRBV28 with TRBJ1-2; TRBD1 might be the D (6 bases). CDR3 length: 15 residues. The germline V gene encodes CDR1 MDHEN and CDR2 SYDVKM. V lost 5 bases and J lost 4, with 17 bases in between. CDR3 sequence reads: CASSPKGRGGYGYTF. The CDR3 DNA reads as TGTGCCAGCAGTCCTAAGGGCAGGGGTGGCTATGGCTACACCTTC.

The rearrangement links TRBV18 to TRBJ1-5; 9 bases line up with TRBD1. Germline V lookup: CDR1 KGHSH, CDR2 LQKENI. The trim removed 2 bases at V and 6 bases at J, leaving 2 bases unmatched. The CDR3 length is 14 residues. CDR3 amino acids: CASSPGQGRQPQHF. The CDR3 DNA is TGTGCCAGCTCACCAGGACAGGGGCGTCAGCCCCAGCATTTT.

The V gene is TRBV19, the J gene TRBJ2-2; D is possibly TRBD2 (6 bases). Germline CDR1 is LNHDA and CDR2 is SQIVND (reference sequence). This CDR3 is built from 17 residues. V lost 6 bases to trimming and J lost 4 bases, with 21 bases between them. In nucleotides, the CDR3 is TGTGCCAGTAGGGGGACTCACAAACTCCGGGGCACCGGGGAGCTGTTTTTT. This sequence encodes CASRGTHKLRGTGELFF. The variable domain in full, completed from reference TRBV19 and TRBJ2-2, reads DGGITQSPKYLFRKEGQNVTLSCEQNLNHDAMYWYRQDPGQGLRLIYYSQIVNDFQKGDIAEGYSVSREKKESFPLTVTSAQKNPTAFYLCASRGTHKLRGTGELFFGEGSRLTVL.

This chain links TRBV28 with TRBJ1-2; the D gene is possibly TRBD1 (6 bases). Trimming stripped 7 bases from V and 7 bases from J, with 13 bases between. This CDR3 has 12 residues. Germline CDR1 reads MDHEN; CDR2 reads SYDVKM. The DNA for the CDR3 is TGTGCCAGCATCGTACAGGGCACTGGCTACACCTTC. This gives the protein CASIVQGTGYTF.

This chain uses TRBV7-2 with TRBJ2-7, with 8 bases that match TRBD1. Germline assignment: CDR1 SGHTA and CDR2 FQGNSA. The V gene end was trimmed by 1 base and the J gene end by 4 bases; junction bases not matched to a gene: 6. CDR3 length: 15 amino acids. This chain's CDR3 is CASSLEMDRAYEQYF. The CDR3 DNA is TGTGCCAGCAGCTTAGAAATGGACAGGGCTTACGAGCAGTACTTC.

The chain recombines TRBV27 with TRBJ2-1; 11 bases agree with TRBD2. From germline, CDR1 is MNHEY and CDR2 SMNVEV (reference sequence). Trimming cost V 7 bases and J 6 bases; bases outside gene matches: 8. The CDR3 has 15 residues. CDR3 in DNA: TGTGCCAGCACTCTGGGGGGACTAGCGGTCAATGAGCAGTTCTTC. Protein sequence: CASTLGGLAVNEQFF.

This chain links TRBV19 with TRBJ2-1; 9 bases are a match to TRBD2. The germline V gene has CDR1 LNHDA and CDR2 SQIVND (reference sequence). V was pared by 1 base and J by 8 bases, with 9 bases of the junction left unmatched. CDR3 length: 16 residues. CDR3 protein: CASSIAASGMWYEQFF. CDR3 nucleotides: TGTGCCAGTAGTATAGCAGCTAGCGGGATGTGGTATGAGCAGTTCTTC.

This chain uses TRBV29-1 with TRBJ1-5; weak D call: TRBD1 (5 bases). V was pared by 4 bases and J by 0 bases, with 13 bases between. Germline V gene sequence: CDR1 SQVTM, CDR2 ANQGSEA. The CDR3 consists of 15 residues. This CDR3 is CSVAGPSGSNQPQHF. The CDR3 DNA is TGCAGCGTTGCAGGGCCGTCGGGTAGCAATCAGCCCCAGCATTTT.

The V gene is TRBV2, the J gene TRBJ1-1; TRBD1 matches 10 bases. The CDR3 runs 16 residues. J gave up 4 bases and V 0 bases, and 5 bases lay outside the gene matches. Germline V gene lookup returns CDR1 SNHLY and CDR2 FYNNEI. This CDR3 reads CASSEARTGGTTEAFF. The CDR3 DNA sequence: TGTGCCAGCAGTGAAGCTCGGACAGGGGGGACCACTGAAGCTTTCTTT.

The CDR3 region is CASSLTPPGNTGELFF. The DNA of the CDR3 is TGTGCCAGCAGCTTAACGCCCCCAGGGAACACCGGGGAGCTGTTTTTT. V gene TRBV7-3 combines with J gene TRBJ2-2; no reliable D call. The germline V and J ends were trimmed by 0 bases and 1 base, with 9 bases remaining between them. The germline gives CDR1 SGHTA, CDR2 FQGTGA. The CDR3 sequence is 16 residues long.

The sample holds a few counts of this clone. The chain recombines TRBV7-3 with TRBJ1-1; no clear D. Germline-derived CDR1 and CDR2 are SGHTA and FQGTGA. V shed 1 base and J shed 1 base, with 10 bases lying between them. This CDR3 region has 15 residues. The CDR3 is CASSLRGSPNTEAFF. The CDR3, as DNA: TGTGCCAGCAGCTTAAGAGGCAGTCCGAACACTGAAGCTTTCTTT.

This clone was recorded only once. The J gene is TRBJ2-1, the V gene TRBV6-5; weak D call: TRBD1 (7 bases). The CDR3 loop spans 15 amino acids. Trimming removed 4 bases at V and 9 bases at J, with 19 bases between. Germline assignment: CDR1 MNHEY and CDR2 SVGAGI. In nucleotides, the CDR3 is TGTGCCAGCAGTTCACTATCCTGGGGGGACAGTGAGCAGTTCTTC. The encoded protein is CASSSLSWGDSEQFF.

J is TRBJ2-7 and V is TRBV3-1 (or the pseudogene TRBV3-2); 7 nucleotides align to TRBD2. CDR3 length: 13 amino acids. Germline assignment: CDR1 LGHDT and CDR2 YNNKEL (reference sequence). The trim removed 3 bases at V and 3 bases at J, leaving 2 bases unmatched. DNA of the CDR3: TGTGCCAGCAGCCATGTAGCGGGCTACGAGCAGTACTTC. Encoded protein: CASSHVAGYEQYF.

The V and J genes are TRBV5-1 and TRBJ1-4, with D possibly being TRBD1 (6 bases). This CDR3 has 14 residues. The germline CDR1 and CDR2 sequences are SGHRS and YFSETQ. Trimming removed 0 bases at V and 5 bases at J, with 8 bases between. The CDR3 DNA reads as TGCGCCAGCAGCTTGGGACAGGCCAATGAAAAACTGTTTTTT. It specifies CASSLGQANEKLFF. The variable domain in full, completed from reference TRBV5-1 and TRBJ1-4, reads KAGVTQTPRYLIKTRGQQVTLSCSPISGHRSVSWYQQTPGQGLQFLFEYFSETQRNKGNFPGRFSGRQFSNSRSEMNVSTLELGDSALYLCASSLGQANEKLFFGSGTQLSVL.

J is TRBJ1-1 and V is TRBV12-3 or TRBV12-4; 7 bases line up with TRBD1. The J segment lost 3 bases and the V segment lost 6 bases, leaving 4 bases of the junction unmatched. The CDR3 is 13 residues long. The CDR3: CASRNQGDTEAFF. The CDR3 DNA reads as TGTGCCAGCAGGAATCAGGGGGACACTGAAGCTTTCTTT.

V usage is TRBV7-2 and J usage is TRBJ1-6; 7 bases are shared with TRBD1. Germline CDR1 SGHTA, CDR2 FQGNSA. V trimming: 2 bases; J trimming: 10 bases; junction bases outside the gene matches: 8. The CDR3 runs 15 residues. CDR3: CASSLTGRGESPLHF. The CDR3 DNA sequence: TGTGCCAGCAGCTTAACGGGCAGGGGGGAGTCACCCCTCCACTTT.

The V call is TRBV28, the J call TRBJ2-5; 9 bases map to TRBD1. J lost 3 bases, V lost 6 bases, and 11 bases had no gene match. The CDR3 is 16 residues long. From germline, CDR1 is MDHEN and CDR2 SYDVKM. Here the CDR3 DNA reads TGTGCCAGCAGAGAACTCGGGACAGGGCGAGAAGAGACCCAGTACTTC. Translation gives CASRELGTGREETQYF. Full variable domain (missing parts from reference TRBV28 and TRBJ2-5): DVKVTQSSRYLVKRTGEKVFLECVQDMDHENMFWYRQDPGLGLRLIYFSYDVKMKEKGDIPEGYSVSREKKERFSLILESASTNQTSMYLCASRELGTGREETQYFGPGTRLLVL.

This chain links TRBV7-2 with TRBJ1-1; no definite D call. This CDR3 spans 13 amino acids. V lost 3 bases and J lost 4, with 9 bases in between. Germline V gives CDR1 SGHTA, CDR2 FQGNSA. The CDR3 loop is CASSFWEITEAFF. As DNA, the CDR3 is TGTGCCAGCAGCTTCTGGGAGATCACTGAAGCTTTCTTT. The full variable domain, completed using reference TRBV7-2 and TRBJ1-1, is GAGVSQSPSNKVTEKGKDVELRCDPISGHTALYWYRQSLGQGLEFLIYFQGNSAPDKSGLPSDRFSAERTGGSVSTLTIQRTQQEDSAVYLCASSFWEITEAFFGQGTRLTVV.

V usage is TRBV12-5 and J usage is TRBJ2-3; a weak D match, TRBD1 (6 bases). This CDR3 comprises 16 residues. The V and J ends lost 1 base and 2 bases respectively, with 13 bases between them. Germline assignment: CDR1 LGHNT and CDR2 FRNRAP. As DNA, the CDR3 is TGTGCTAGTGGTTTGGGTCGGGACACTTACACAGATACGCAGTATTTT. Its translation: CASGLGRDTYTDTQYF.

V and J are TRBV7-2 and TRBJ2-7; D call uncertain. Germline CDR1 reads SGHTA; CDR2 reads FQGNSA. The V end was cut by 7 bases, the J end by 3 bases, with 13 bases between. The CDR3 is 13 residues long. CDR3 region: CASTRLGDYEQYF. In DNA form, the CDR3 reads TGTGCCAGCACGCGTTTGGGCGACTACGAGCAGTACTTC.

The chain recombines TRBV11-2 with TRBJ1-1, with TRBD1 identical over 7 bases. This CDR3 is built from 15 residues. Germline loops: CDR1 SGHAT, CDR2 FQNNGV. The J segment lost 4 bases and the V segment lost 6 bases, leaving 11 bases of the junction unmatched. DNA for the CDR3: TGTGCCAGCAGTCGGACAGGATCATTGAGCACTGAAGCTTTCTTT. Its protein product is CASSRTGSLSTEAFF.